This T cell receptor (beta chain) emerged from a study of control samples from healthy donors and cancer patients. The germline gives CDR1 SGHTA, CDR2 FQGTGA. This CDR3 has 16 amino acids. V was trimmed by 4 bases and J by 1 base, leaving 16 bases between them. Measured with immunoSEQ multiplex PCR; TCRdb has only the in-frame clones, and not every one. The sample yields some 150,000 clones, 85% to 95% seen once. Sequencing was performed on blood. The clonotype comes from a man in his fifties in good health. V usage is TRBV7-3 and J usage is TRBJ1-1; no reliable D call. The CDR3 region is CASSSNGRTGNTEAFF. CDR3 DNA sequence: TGTGCCAGCAGCTCTAACGGACGGACGGGGAACACTGAAGCTTTCTTT. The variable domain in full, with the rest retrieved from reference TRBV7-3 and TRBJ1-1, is GAGVSQTPSNKVTEKGKYVELRCDPISGHTALYWYRQSLGQGPEFLIYFQGTGAADDSGLPNDRFFAVRPEGSVSTLKIQRTERGDSAVYLCASSSNGRTGNTEAFFGQGTRLTVV.